The sequence of this TCR beta chain was determined in a study of cytomegalovirus exposure and HLA in healthy donors. Use of 60 Vbeta and 13 Jbeta primers characterized the PCR. The assay was immunoSEQ multiplex PCR, and TCRdb's table has in-frame clones only and misses some. The table includes 140,000 to 150,000 clones, 80% to 90% detected once. The source is a boy aged 2 to 10 in good health and CMV-seronegative. The sequencing input was PBMCs.

The DNA for the CDR3 is TGTGCCAGCAGCCAGGCTATACGCGGGGAGCTGTTTTTT. This encodes CASSQAIRGELFF. The rearrangement joins TRBV7-8 to TRBJ2-2; the D is unclear. The germline V gene has CDR1 SGHVS and CDR2 FQNEAQ. The CDR3 consists of 13 residues. V lost 5 bases to trimming and J lost 7 bases, with 11 bases between them.